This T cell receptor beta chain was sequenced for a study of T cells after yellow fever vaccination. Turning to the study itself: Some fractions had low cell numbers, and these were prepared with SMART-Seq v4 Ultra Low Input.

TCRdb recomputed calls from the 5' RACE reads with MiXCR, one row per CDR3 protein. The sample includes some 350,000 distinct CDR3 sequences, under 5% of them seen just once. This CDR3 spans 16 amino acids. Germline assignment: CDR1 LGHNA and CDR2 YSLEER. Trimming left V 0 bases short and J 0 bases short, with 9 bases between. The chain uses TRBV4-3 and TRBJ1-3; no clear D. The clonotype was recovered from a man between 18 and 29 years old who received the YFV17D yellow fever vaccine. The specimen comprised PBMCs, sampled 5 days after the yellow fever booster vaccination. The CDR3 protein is CASSQDWTLSGNTIYF. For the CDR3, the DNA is TGCGCCAGCAGCCAAGATTGGACCCTCTCTGGAAACACCATATATTTT.